These T cell receptor beta chains were read from a single sample in a study of identifying expanded T cells in peripheral blood. TCRdb's copy holds only in-frame clones and misses some; the assay was immunoSEQ multiplex PCR. The sample includes approximately 110,000 clones, 88% of them seen just once. Sequences were obtained from blood. The receptors derive from a person aged 18 to 69 in good health. The CDR3 runs from the conserved cysteine through the conserved F or W. A D gene is named only where the DNA matches it firmly. The size of a clone is reported for some rows only, either as once, few or many, or as a class for expanded clones.

j_call d_call clone_size v_call cdr3_aa cdr3_nt
TRBJ2-1 TRBD2 . TRBV19 CASSIDPTSGTHNEQFF TGTGCCAGTAGTATAGATCCGACTAGCGGGACCCACAATGAGCAGTTCTTC
TRBJ1-1 . . TRBV10-3 CAISDGVGNTEAFF TGTGCCATCAGTGATGGTGTGGGGAACACTGAAGCTTTCTTT
TRBJ1-2 . . TRBV7-2 CASTPSSGGDYGYTF TGTGCCAGCACCCCTTCCTCCGGGGGAGACTATGGCTACACCTTC
TRBJ2-1 TRBD2 . TRBV4-2 CASSQENRAGGPWEQFF TGTGCCAGCAGCCAAGAAAACCGAGCGGGGGGGCCATGGGAGCAGTTCTTC
TRBJ1-2 . . TRBV9 CASSVGGRGEEGYTF TGTGCCAGCAGCGTAGGGGGTCGAGGGGAGGAGGGCTACACCTTC
TRBJ2-7 . . TRBV7-2 CASSATGARYEQYF TGTGCCAGCAGCGCGACAGGCGCCCGCTACGAGCAGTACTTC
TRBJ2-5 . . TRBV7-2 CASSFRPGETQYF TGTGCCAGCAGCTTCCGACCGGGGGAGACCCAGTACTTC
TRBJ2-3 TRBD1 . TRBV12-5 CASGIQGLTDTQYF TGTGCTAGTGGTATACAGGGGCTCACAGATACGCAGTATTTT
TRBJ2-7 . once TRBV4-2 CASSQGQGLTYEQYF TGTGCCAGCAGCCAGGGGCAGGGGCTTACCTACGAGCAGTACTTC
TRBJ1-2 TRBD1 . TRBV2 CASTTRDRGRGYTF TGTGCCAGCACAACCCGGGACAGGGGGCGCGGCTACACCTTC
TRBJ2-7 . . TRBV10-1 CASSPLEQYF TGCGCCAGCAGTCCCCTGGAGCAGTACTTC
TRBJ2-7 . . TRBV12-2 CASRPPGGTCYEQYF TGTGCAAGTCGTCCCCCGGGGGGGACTTGCTACGAGCAGTACTTC
TRBJ2-1 . . TRBV9 CASSVGSTFSYNEQFF TGTGCCAGCAGCGTAGGTAGCACATTCTCCTACAATGAGCAGTTCTTC
TRBJ1-2 . . TRBV7-2 CASSLLFREYYGYTF TGTGCCAGCAGCCTGTTATTCCGGGAATACTATGGCTACACCTTC
TRBJ1-2 TRBD1 . TRBV28 CASSLPQGGYGYTF TGTGCCAGCAGTTTACCACAGGGGGGATATGGCTACACCTTC
TRBJ1-5 TRBD1 . TRBV28 CASSSTGGGRGQPQHF TGTGCCAGCAGTTCGACAGGGGGCGGAAGGGGTCAGCCCCAGCATTTT
TRBJ1-1 . . TRBV12-5 CASGQALGESEAFF TGTGCTAGTGGCCAGGCCTTGGGCGAGTCTGAAGCTTTCTTT
TRBJ1-5 . once TRBV29-1 CSVVQQPDQPQHF TGCAGCGTCGTCCAACAGCCAGATCAGCCCCAGCATTTT
TRBJ2-2 . . TRBV25-1 CASSELARTGELFF TGTGCCAGCAGTGAATTAGCGCGAACCGGGGAGCTGTTTTTT
TRBJ1-5 . . TRBV7-9 CASSIEPGPQHF TGTGCCAGCTCTATCGAACCCGGGCCCCAGCATTTT
TRBJ2-4 . . TRBV6-1 CASSEGGGDIQYF TGTGCCAGCAGTGAAGGTGGGGGAGACATTCAGTACTTC
TRBJ1-2 TRBD1 . TRBV4-1 CASSRNRGEGYGYTF TGCGCCAGCAGCCGAAACAGGGGAGAGGGCTATGGCTACACCTTC
TRBJ1-2 TRBD1 . TRBV4-3 CASSQETGVSRYTF TGCGCCAGCAGCCAAGAGACAGGGGTTTCTCGCTACACCTTC
TRBJ2-7 . . TRBV27 CASSLFYRGGTYEQYF TGTGCCAGCAGTTTATTTTATCGGGGAGGCACCTACGAGCAGTACTTC
TRBJ2-2 TRBD1 . TRBV6-1 CASSTWTGGTGELFF TGTGCCAGCAGTACTTGGACAGGGGGCACCGGGGAGCTGTTTTTT
TRBJ1-2 . once TRBV4-3 CASSPAGGNYGYTF TGCGCCAGCAGCCCTGCCGGGGGTAACTATGGCTACACCTTC
TRBJ1-5 . . TRBV9 CASSVDWGYQPQHF TGTGCCAGCAGCGTAGATTGGGGGTATCAGCCCCAGCATTTT
TRBJ2-5 . . TRBV7-8 CALGVGSRQETQYF TGTGCCCTAGGGGTTGGCAGCCGCCAAGAGACCCAGTACTTC
TRBJ2-2 TRBD1 . TRBV2 CASRAGQGAYGELFF TGTGCCAGCAGGGCTGGACAGGGGGCGTACGGGGAGCTGTTTTTT
TRBJ2-7 TRBD1 . TRBV10-3 CAISGDRGPNEQYF TGTGCCATCAGTGGGGACAGGGGACCCAACGAGCAGTACTTC
TRBJ2-2 TRBD1 . TRBV4-2 CASSLRTGPAGELFF TGTGCCAGCAGCCTTCGGACAGGCCCGGCCGGGGAGCTGTTTTTT
TRBJ2-2 TRBD2 . TRBV9 CASSVGLAGVAGELFF TGTGCCAGCAGCGTAGGGCTAGCGGGAGTGGCCGGGGAGCTGTTTTTT